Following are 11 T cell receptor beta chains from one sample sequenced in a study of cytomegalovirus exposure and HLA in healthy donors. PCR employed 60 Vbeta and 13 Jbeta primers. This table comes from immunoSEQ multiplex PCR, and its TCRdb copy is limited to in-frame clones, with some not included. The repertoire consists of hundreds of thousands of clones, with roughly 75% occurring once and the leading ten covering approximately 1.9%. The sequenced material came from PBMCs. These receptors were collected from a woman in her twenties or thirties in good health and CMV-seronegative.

The CDR3, as DNA: TGTGCCAGCAGCATTAGCGGGATTAGCACAGATACGCAGTATTTT. Its protein product is CASSISGISTDTQYF. The chain carries TRBV9 and TRBJ2-3; 8 nucleotides agree with TRBD2. The CDR3 is made up of 15 amino acids. Looked up from germline, CDR1 is SGDLS and CDR2 is YYNGEE. J lost 0 bases, V lost 4 bases, and 4 bases had no gene match. Complete variable domain (other parts from reference TRBV9 and TRBJ2-3): DSGVTQTPKHLITATGQRVTLRCSPRSGDLSVYWYQQSLDQGLQFLIQYYNGEERAKGNILERFSAQQFPDLHSELNLSSLELGDSALYFCASSISGISTDTQYFGPGTRLTVL.

The CDR3 sequence is CASRGQGKLGAFF. The CDR3 DNA sequence: TGTGCCAGCAGGGGACAGGGAAAACTTGGGGCTTTCTTT. This chain links TRBV27 with TRBJ1-1, with 9 positions matching TRBD1. Trimming removed 6 bases from V and 11 bases from J; junction bases left unmatched: 10. This CDR3 is 13 amino acids long. Per the germline V gene, CDR1 is MNHEY and CDR2 is SMNVEV (reference sequence).

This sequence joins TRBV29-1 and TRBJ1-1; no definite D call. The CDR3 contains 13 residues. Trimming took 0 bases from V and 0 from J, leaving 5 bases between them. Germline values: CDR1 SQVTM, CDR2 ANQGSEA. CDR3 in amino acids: CSVEEGVNTEAFF. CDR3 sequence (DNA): TGCAGCGTTGAAGAGGGAGTGAACACTGAAGCTTTCTTT. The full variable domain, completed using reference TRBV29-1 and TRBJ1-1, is SAVISQKPSRDICQRGTSLTIQCQVDSQVTMMFWYRQQPGQSLTLIATANQGSEATYESGFVIDKFPISRPNLTFSTLTVSNMSPEDSSIYLCSVEEGVNTEAFFGQGTRLTVV.

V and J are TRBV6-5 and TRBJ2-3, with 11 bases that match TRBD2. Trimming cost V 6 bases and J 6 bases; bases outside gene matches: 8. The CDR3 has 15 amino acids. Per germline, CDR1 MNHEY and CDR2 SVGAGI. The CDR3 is CASRLLAGVADTQYF. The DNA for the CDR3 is TGTGCCAGCAGACTACTAGCGGGAGTTGCGGATACGCAGTATTTT.

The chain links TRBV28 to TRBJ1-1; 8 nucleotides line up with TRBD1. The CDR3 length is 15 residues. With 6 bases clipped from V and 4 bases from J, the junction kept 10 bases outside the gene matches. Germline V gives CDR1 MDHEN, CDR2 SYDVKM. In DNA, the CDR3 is TGTGCCAGCAGGGGGGGAGGACAGGGCGGCACTGAAGCTTTCTTT. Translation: CASRGGGQGGTEAFF.

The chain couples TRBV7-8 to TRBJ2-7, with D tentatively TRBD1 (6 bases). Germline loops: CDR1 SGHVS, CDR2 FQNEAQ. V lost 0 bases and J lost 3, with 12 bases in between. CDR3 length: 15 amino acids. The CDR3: CASSLARDTVYEQYF. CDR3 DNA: TGTGCCAGCAGCTTAGCGAGGGACACTGTCTACGAGCAGTACTTC. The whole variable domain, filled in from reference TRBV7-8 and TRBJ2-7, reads GAGVSQSPRYKVAKRGQDVALRCDPISGHVSLFWYQQALGQGPEFLTYFQNEAQLDKSGLPSDRFFAERPEGSVSTLKIQRTQQEDSAVYLCASSLARDTVYEQYFGPGTRLTVT.

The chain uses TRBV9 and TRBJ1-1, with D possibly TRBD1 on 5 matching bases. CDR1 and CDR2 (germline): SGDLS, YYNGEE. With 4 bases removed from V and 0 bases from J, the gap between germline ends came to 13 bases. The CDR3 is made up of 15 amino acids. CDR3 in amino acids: CASSPGGGMNTEAFF. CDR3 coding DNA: TGTGCCAGCAGCCCTGGGGGAGGGATGAACACTGAAGCTTTCTTT. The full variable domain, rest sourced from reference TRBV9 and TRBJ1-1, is DSGVTQTPKHLITATGQRVTLRCSPRSGDLSVYWYQQSLDQGLQFLIQYYNGEERAKGNILERFSAQQFPDLHSELNLSSLELGDSALYFCASSPGGGMNTEAFFGQGTRLTVV.

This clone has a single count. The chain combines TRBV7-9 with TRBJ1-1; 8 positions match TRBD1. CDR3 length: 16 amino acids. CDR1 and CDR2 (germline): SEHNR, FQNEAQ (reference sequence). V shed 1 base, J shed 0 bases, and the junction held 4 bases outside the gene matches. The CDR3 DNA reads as TGTGCCAGCAGCTTAGGACGACAGGGGATGAACACTGAAGCTTTCTTT. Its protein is CASSLGRQGMNTEAFF.

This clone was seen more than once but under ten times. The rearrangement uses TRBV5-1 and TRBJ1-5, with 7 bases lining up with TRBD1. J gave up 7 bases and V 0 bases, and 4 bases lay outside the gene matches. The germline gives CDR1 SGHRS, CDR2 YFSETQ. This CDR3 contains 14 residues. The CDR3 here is CASSLEGGEQPQHF. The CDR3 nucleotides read TGCGCCAGCAGCTTGGAAGGGGGCGAGCAGCCCCAGCATTTT.

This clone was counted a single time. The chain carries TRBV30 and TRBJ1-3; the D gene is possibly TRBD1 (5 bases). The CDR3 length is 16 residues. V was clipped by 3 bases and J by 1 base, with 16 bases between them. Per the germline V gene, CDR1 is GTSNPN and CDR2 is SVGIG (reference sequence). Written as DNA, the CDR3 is TGTGCCTGGAGCGCTATCAGGGCCAGGTCTGGAAACACCATATATTTT. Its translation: CAWSAIRARSGNTIYF.

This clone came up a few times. The CDR3 coding sequence is TGTGCCAGCTCAGGGTTCTCTGGAAACACCATATATTTT. Translating gives CASSGFSGNTIYF. V usage is TRBV2 and J usage is TRBJ1-3; D is possibly TRBD1 (5 bases). CDR1 is SNHLY and CDR2 is FYNNEI in the germline V gene. This CDR3 has 13 amino acids. Trimming took off 8 bases at V and 0 bases at J, with 8 bases between the two ends.